This T cell receptor (beta chain) was captured by sequencing in a study of T cell responses to AZD1222 COVID-19 vaccine. Comment on this clone: Its matching antigen is unknown.

The length of the CDR3 is 16 residues. With 5 bases removed from V and 8 bases from J, the gap between germline ends came to 24 bases. Germline CDR1 SNHLY, CDR2 FYNNEI. The data were produced by immunoSEQ multiplex PCR, yet TCRdb's version contains in-frame clones alone and is incomplete. This table has about 86,000 clones, approximately 78% appearing once. Study findings and constraints: Among spike-specific TCRs, nearly half reportedly target unmutated variant regions. Baseline serology detected seropositivity in only a handful of AZD1222 recipients.

The TCR was taken from an adult in good health. This chain joins TRBV2 and TRBJ1-2, with D unresolved. The specimen was peripheral blood, collected on day 0 of AZD1222 vaccination. The CDR3 DNA reads TGTGCCAGCAGTAAAACGAGGGAGGCGGACCCGGGGGGCTACACCTTC. Its protein product is CASSKTREADPGGYTF. Supplemented by reference TRBV2 and TRBJ1-2, the full variable domain reads EPEVTQTPSHQVTQMGQEVILRCVPISNHLYFYWYRQILGQKVEFLVSFYNNEISEKSEIFDDQFSVERPDGSNFTLKIRSTKLEDSAMYFCASSKTREADPGGYTFGSGTRLTVV.